These 13 T cell receptor beta chains were all obtained from the same sample, sequenced in a study of radiotherapy plus CTLA-4 blockade in lung cancer (dated by TCRdb to between 2017 and 2018). The library was generated by the immunoSEQ multiplex PCR assay. Entries here come from immuneACCESS through TCRdb and include only in-frame sequences with V and J called. Some clones fail to appear in such tables; in the studies checked, an unresolved V gene covers under half of the shortfall, and the cause of the remainder is unknown. The sample profile shows around 70,000 clones; roughly four fifths of them were found once. The top ten constitute roughly 15% of the sample. The sequences come from peripheral blood, collected from a patient treated with radiotherapy plus ipilimumab. Source of these receptors: a human donor with non-small cell lung cancer whose response to radiotherapy plus ipilimumab could not be evaluated. Some clones in this sample may be carry-over from other donors' samples.

The rearrangement links TRBV27 to TRBJ2-1; 8 bases match TRBD1. Germline V gene sequence: CDR1 MNHEY, CDR2 SMNVEV (reference sequence). The CDR3 extends over 16 amino acids. J gave up 8 bases and V 2 bases, and 11 bases lay outside the gene matches. CDR3 sequence reads: CASSLPGQGRWDEQFF. The CDR3 nucleotides read TGTGCCAGCAGTTTACCTGGACAGGGCCGGTGGGATGAGCAGTTCTTC.

The chain recombines TRBV4-1 with TRBJ2-7; TRBD2 might be the D (6 bases). The CDR3 runs 15 residues. Germline V lookup: CDR1 MGHRA, CDR2 YSYEKL. Trimming took off 1 base at V and 2 bases at J, with 12 bases between the two ends. The CDR3 here is CASSQGWGVAYEQYF. The CDR3 coding sequence is TGCGCCAGCAGCCAAGGGTGGGGGGTAGCCTACGAGCAGTACTTC.

This clone was seen a handful of times. The V and J genes are TRBV2 and TRBJ2-2; 8 bases match TRBD1. Unmatched junction bases numbered 1, after V lost 6 bases and J lost 1 base. CDR3 size: 14 residues. Germline-derived CDR1 and CDR2 are SNHLY and FYNNEI. The CDR3 bases are TGTGCCAGCAGGGGGACAGGGAACACCGGGGAGCTGTTTTTT. Translating it yields CASRGTGNTGELFF. Complete variable domain (other parts from reference TRBV2 and TRBJ2-2): EPEVTQTPSHQVTQMGQEVILRCVPISNHLYFYWYRQILGQKVEFLVSFYNNEISEKSEIFDDQFSVERPDGSNFTLKIRSTKLEDSAMYFCASRGTGNTGELFFGEGSRLTVL.

This sequence joins TRBV5-1 and TRBJ2-2; 8 nucleotides align to TRBD2. CDR1 and CDR2 from the germline V gene are SGHRS and YFSETQ. The CDR3 extends over 15 amino acids. V dropped 0 bases and J dropped 4; count of bases not matched to a gene: 2. CDR3 in DNA: TGCGCCAGCAGCTTGGATGCGGGGGGCACCGGGGAGCTGTTTTTT. Amino acids: CASSLDAGGTGELFF.

J is TRBJ2-3 and V is TRBV28; no clear D gene. The CDR3 has 14 residues. Germline V gives CDR1 MDHEN, CDR2 SYDVKM. Trimming removed 3 bases from V and 8 bases from J, with 15 bases in between. As DNA, the CDR3 is TGTGCCAGCAGTTTCAGGCCGGCCTTGGGTACGCAGTATTTT. This gives the protein CASSFRPALGTQYF.

The CDR3 spells CASKGQRYSPLHF. In DNA, the CDR3 is TGTGCCAGCAAGGGACAAAGATATTCACCCCTCCACTTT. This chain links TRBV6-5 with TRBJ1-6; maybe TRBD1 (6 bases). The length of the CDR3 is 13 residues. Germline CDR1 MNHEY, CDR2 SVGAGI. V lost 7 bases to trimming and J lost 8 bases, with 12 bases between them.

The rearrangement uses TRBV7-9 and TRBJ1-5; no clear D. This CDR3 contains 14 residues. CDR1 and CDR2 (germline): SEHNR, FQNEAQ (reference sequence). Trimming pared 3 bases from V and 9 bases from J, leaving 15 bases between. CDR3 nucleotide sequence: TGTGCCAGCAGCTTGGGCCAGCCCCCATGGCCCCAGCATTTT. The encoded protein is CASSLGQPPWPQHF.

This clone was seen only a few times. The chain uses TRBV5-1 and TRBJ2-7; 8 bases match TRBD1. Trimming took 4 bases from V and 5 from J; bases not matched to a gene: 8. The CDR3 is 14 residues long. Per germline, CDR1 SGHRS and CDR2 YFSETQ. As DNA, the CDR3 is TGCGCCAGCAGCAGACAGGGGAACGAGAACGAGCAGTACTTC. Protein sequence: CASSRQGNENEQYF.

CDR3 in DNA: TGCAGTGCCGCGACCTACGAGCAGTACTTC. This encodes CSAATYEQYF. The chain uses TRBV20-1 and TRBJ2-7; no firm D call. Per germline, CDR1 DFQATT and CDR2 SNEGSKA (reference sequence). Trimming took off 6 bases at V and 2 bases at J, with 5 bases between the two ends. This CDR3 contains 10 residues.

A note on this clone: An end of the junction differs from the germline gene, which may be a read error. The genes are TRBV30 and TRBJ2-2; 7 nucleotides line up with TRBD1. The CDR3 has 14 residues. Germline assignment: CDR1 GTSNPN and CDR2 SVGIG (reference sequence). CDR3 sequence reads: CARSTGDNTGELFF. CDR3 DNA: TGTGCCCGGAGTACAGGGGATAACACCGGGGAGCTGTTTTTT.

The table lists this clone with a count of one. V gene TRBV2 combines with J gene TRBJ2-2; the match to TRBD1 covers 8 bases. V was pared by 3 bases and J by 2 bases, with 2 bases of the junction left unmatched. The CDR3 is made up of 15 amino acids. Germline V gene sequence: CDR1 SNHLY, CDR2 FYNNEI. CDR3 bases: TGTGCCAGCAGTGAGACAGGGGTCAACACCGGGGAGCTGTTTTTT. Protein sequence: CASSETGVNTGELFF.

The chain carries TRBV2 and TRBJ2-7, with D hard to call. The CDR3 length is 10 residues. The germline V gene has CDR1 SNHLY and CDR2 FYNNEI. V was pared by 6 bases and J by 4 bases, with 4 bases between. CDR3 in DNA: TGTGCCAGCAGGGCTTACGAGCAGTACTTC. It is translated as CASRAYEQYF.

This CDR3 is CAWSVGDRVDTF. CDR3 in DNA: TGTGCCTGGAGTGTTGGGGACAGGGTAGACACCTTC. The rearrangement links TRBV30 to TRBJ1-2; TRBD1 matches 9 bases. There are 12 residues in the CDR3. Losses at the gene ends were 0 bases for V and 12 bases for J; bases not matched to a gene: 5. CDR1 GTSNPN and CDR2 SVGIG come from the germline V gene (reference sequence).